This passage covers 29 T cell receptor beta chains from one sample sequenced in a study of T cell changes during pregnancy in multiple sclerosis. Data came from immunoSEQ multiplex PCR; TCRdb stores just in-frame clones and leaves some out. The data hold around 60,000 clones, with 93% observed a single time. The sample was CD4+ T cells from peripheral blood mononuclear cells, taken before pregnancy. These receptors were collected from a female donor with multiple sclerosis, enrolled in a pregnancy study.

This chain uses TRBV9 with TRBJ1-3; 8 nucleotides match TRBD1. The CDR3 extends over 16 amino acids. With V trimmed by 2 bases and J by 0 bases, 4 bases remained unmatched. Germline CDR1 SGDLS, CDR2 YYNGEE. The CDR3 spells CASSVRTGGSGNTIYF. Here the CDR3 DNA reads TGTGCCAGCAGCGTCAGAACAGGGGGCTCTGGAAACACCATATATTTT.

This clone has just one count. The rearrangement joins TRBV19 to TRBJ2-3, with D possibly matching TRBD2 (6 bases). There are 13 residues in the CDR3. V was shortened by 3 bases and J by 10 bases, with 14 bases between the two germline ends. Germline lookup yields CDR1 LNHDA and CDR2 SQIVND (reference sequence). The DNA for the CDR3 is TGTGCCAGTAGTATGGGACTCACCGAGGCGCAGTATTTT. The encoded protein is CASSMGLTEAQYF.

The chain is built from TRBV18 and TRBJ2-1; TRBD2 might be the D (5 bases). V was pared by 0 bases and J by 10 bases, with 7 bases between. CDR3 length: 12 amino acids. Looked up from germline, CDR1 is KGHSH and CDR2 is LQKENI. CDR3: CASSPPGDEQFF. The DNA of the CDR3 is TGTGCCAGCTCACCACCGGGAGACGAGCAGTTCTTC. The full variable domain, completed using reference TRBV18 and TRBJ2-1, is NAGVMQNPRHLVRRRGQEARLRCSPMKGHSHVYWYRQLPEEGLKFMVYLQKENIIDESGMPKERFSAEFPKEGPSILRIQQVVRGDSAAYFCASSPPGDEQFFGPGTRLTVL.

The V call is TRBV4-1, the J call TRBJ2-2; 7 nucleotides align to TRBD2. This CDR3 has 17 amino acids. Germline assignment: CDR1 MGHRA and CDR2 YSYEKL. The trim removed 4 bases at V and 4 bases at J, leaving 12 bases unmatched. CDR3 nucleotides: TGCGCCAGCAGCCGGGGGGAAGGACTAGGTGGCACCGGGGAGCTGTTTTTT. This translates into CASSRGEGLGGTGELFF.

The CDR3 region is CASSTGQGGNTGELFF. CDR3 sequence (DNA): TGTGCCAGCAGCACCGGACAGGGAGGAAACACCGGGGAGCTGTTTTTT. The rearrangement uses TRBV9 and TRBJ2-2; the match to TRBD1 covers 8 bases. The trim removed 4 bases at V and 2 bases at J, leaving 7 bases unmatched. The CDR3 contains 16 residues. Germline CDR1 reads SGDLS; CDR2 reads YYNGEE.

This clone was picked up one time. Germline is not matched at one junction end, which may reflect a read error. The chain has TRBV6-1 and TRBJ1-2, with 8 bases lining up with TRBD1. Per the germline V gene, CDR1 is MNHNS and CDR2 is SASEGT. This CDR3 region has 14 residues. CDR3: CASSEDRGEYGYTF. The CDR3 DNA reads TGTGCCAGCAGCGAAGACAGGGGAGAATATGGCTACACCTTC.

The V and J genes are TRBV4-3 and TRBJ2-6, with D unclear. Germline CDR1 reads LGHNA; CDR2 reads YSLEER. CDR3 size: 18 residues. V was shortened by 0 bases and J by 0 bases, with 12 bases between the two germline ends. The CDR3 is CASSQDWVSNSGANVLTF. CDR3 nucleotides: TGCGCCAGCAGCCAAGATTGGGTTAGCAACTCTGGGGCCAACGTCCTGACTTTC.

The chain joins TRBV19 to TRBJ2-5; D may be TRBD2 (6 bases). The DNA end is more similar to TRBJ2-7, so the J call may be wrong. The CDR3 is 15 residues long. CDR1 and CDR2 from the germline V gene are LNHDA and SQIVND (reference sequence). The CDR3 loop is CASSLGLSVKYEQYF. The CDR3, as DNA: TGTGCCAGTAGCCTAGGACTAAGCGTCAAATACGAGCAGTACTTC.

This clone was observed once. This chain links TRBV7-9 with TRBJ1-2; the D gene is possibly TRBD1 (5 bases). V was shortened by 1 base and J by 10 bases, with 13 bases between the two germline ends. Germline V gives CDR1 SEHNR, CDR2 FQNEAQ (reference sequence). The length of the CDR3 is 13 residues. Here the CDR3 DNA reads TGTGCCAGCAGCTTAGAGGCAGGGAGGGACTACACCTTC. Translated, it gives CASSLEAGRDYTF.

CDR3 coding DNA: TGTGCCAGCAGCTTACCTTTCGGGACTGTTTCCTACGAGCAGTACTTC. This gives the protein CASSLPFGTVSYEQYF. The chain links TRBV11-2 to TRBJ2-7, with D perhaps matching TRBD2 (6 bases). Trimming left V 2 bases short and J 1 base short, with 15 bases between. Per the germline V gene, CDR1 is SGHAT and CDR2 is FQNNGV. This CDR3 is built from 16 residues.

V gene TRBV9 combines with J gene TRBJ2-1; TRBD2 matches 7 bases. Germline assignment: CDR1 SGDLS and CDR2 YYNGEE. CDR3 length equals 15 residues. V shed 4 bases, J shed 5 bases, and the junction held 9 bases outside the gene matches. The CDR3 DNA is TGTGCCAGCAGCCCCGGGGCGAGCGGGAACAATGAGCAGTTCTTC. It codes for CASSPGASGNNEQFF.

V gene TRBV19 combines with J gene TRBJ1-4; TRBD1 might be the D (6 bases). The CDR3 is made up of 13 amino acids. The germline V gene encodes CDR1 LNHDA and CDR2 SQIVND (reference sequence). V dropped 6 bases and J dropped 5 bases, with 10 bases sitting between them. Here the CDR3 reads CASSDRPNEKLFF. Written as DNA, the CDR3 is TGTGCCAGTAGCGACAGGCCAAATGAAAAACTGTTTTTT.

CDR3 in DNA: TGTGCCAGCAGTTCCTCGGGACTAGCGGGCCTTATTGCCTCTAGCACAGATACGCAGTATTTT. The encoded protein is CASSSSGLAGLIASSTDTQYF. The rearrangement links TRBV28 to TRBJ2-3, with 12 bases lining up with TRBD2. Germline loops: CDR1 MDHEN, CDR2 SYDVKM. Trimming cost V 4 bases and J 0 bases; bases outside gene matches: 17. The CDR3 totals 21 residues.

This clone was seen just once. The chain uses TRBV27 and TRBJ1-5; no clear D gene. From germline, CDR1 is MNHEY and CDR2 SMNVEV (reference sequence). The CDR3 has 12 residues. Trimming pared 3 bases from V and 10 bases from J, leaving 10 bases between. The CDR3 region is CASSLPGRPQHF. The DNA of the CDR3 is TGTGCCAGCAGTTTGCCGGGTCGCCCCCAGCATTTT.

The chain uses TRBV5-1 and TRBJ2-1; TRBD2 aligns across 11 bases. This CDR3 contains 14 residues. Germline CDR1 SGHRS, CDR2 YFSETQ. With 4 bases clipped from V and 8 bases from J, the junction kept 5 bases outside the gene matches. The CDR3: CASSVVAGGHEQFF. CDR3 DNA sequence: TGCGCCAGCAGCGTGGTAGCGGGAGGGCATGAGCAGTTCTTC.

This chain connects TRBV28 to TRBJ2-1, with TRBD2 identical over 10 bases. Germline CDR1 and CDR2: MDHEN and SYDVKM. The CDR3 sequence is 15 residues long. The junction had 3 bases not matched to a gene; V was cut back by 4 bases and J by 3 bases. CDR3: CASSSLAGGYNEQFF. The CDR3, as DNA: TGTGCCAGCAGTTCATTAGCGGGAGGCTACAATGAGCAGTTCTTC.

The chain has TRBV14 and TRBJ2-7; D is undetermined. This CDR3 is 13 amino acids long. Trimming took 1 base from V and 2 from J, leaving 6 bases between them. Germline V CDR1 and CDR2: SGHDN, FVKESK. The CDR3 sequence: CASSQGATYEQYF. CDR3 DNA: TGTGCCAGCAGCCAAGGGGCCACCTACGAGCAGTACTTC. Complete variable domain (other parts from reference TRBV14 and TRBJ2-7): EAGVTQFPSHSVIEKGQTVTLRCDPISGHDNLYWYRRVMGKEIKFLLHFVKESKQDESGMPNNRFLAERTGGTYSTLKVQPAELEDSGVYFCASSQGATYEQYFGPGTRLTVT.

This chain connects TRBV14 to TRBJ2-7; 7 nucleotides align to TRBD1. CDR1 and CDR2 from the germline V gene are SGHDN and FVKESK. The CDR3 runs 14 residues. Trimming at V came to 2 bases and at J to 0 bases, leaving 1 base not matched to a gene. In DNA, the CDR3 is TGTGCCAGCAGCCAAAGGGACAGCTCCTACGAGCAGTACTTC. This gives the protein CASSQRDSSYEQYF.

V gene TRBV15 combines with J gene TRBJ2-5; no clear D gene. Trimming cost V 2 bases and J 5 bases, with 12 bases left between them. The CDR3 consists of 14 residues. CDR1 and CDR2 from the germline V gene are LNHNV and YYDKDF (reference sequence). The CDR3 loop is CATSRPDFGETQYF. DNA of the CDR3: TGTGCCACCAGCAGACCAGACTTTGGGGAGACCCAGTACTTC.

The DNA of the CDR3 is TGCAGCGTTGTTACAGCCACAGATACGCAGTATTTT. This sequence encodes CSVVTATDTQYF. The rearrangement links TRBV29-1 to TRBJ2-3; no clear D. V lost 4 bases to trimming and J lost 2 bases, with 7 bases between them. The CDR3 totals 12 residues. The germline CDR1 and CDR2 sequences are SQVTM and ANQGSEA.

The genes are TRBV10-3 and TRBJ2-5; D not certain. This CDR3 region has 13 residues. Germline CDR1 and CDR2: ENHRY and SYGVKD. V was shortened by 3 bases and J by 2 bases, with 7 bases between the two germline ends. CDR3 nucleotides: TGTGCCATCAGTGAAGCAGGTCAAGAGACCCAGTACTTC. This sequence encodes CAISEAGQETQYF.

This clone was observed once. This sequence joins TRBV13 and TRBJ2-1, with a tentative D call TRBD1 (5 bases). The length of the CDR3 is 17 residues. CDR1 and CDR2 from the germline V gene are PRHDT and FYEKMQ (reference sequence). Trimming took off 7 bases at V and 2 bases at J, with 21 bases between the two ends. The CDR3 reads CASISKNRGGTYNEQFF. Written as DNA, the CDR3 is TGTGCCAGCATCTCCAAAAATAGGGGCGGAACCTACAATGAGCAGTTCTTC.

This clone was found a few times. V gene TRBV9 combines with J gene TRBJ1-1; the match to TRBD1 covers 9 bases. V gave up 2 bases and J gave up 11 bases; unmatched junction bases: 7. The germline V gene encodes CDR1 SGDLS and CDR2 YYNGEE. There are 13 residues in the CDR3. The CDR3: CASSVSGQGAAFF. CDR3 DNA sequence: TGTGCCAGCAGCGTCTCGGGACAGGGAGCTGCTTTCTTT.

The chain uses TRBV7-6 and TRBJ2-2; 12 bases fit TRBD2. Germline trimming cut 5 bases from V and 6 bases from J; bases unmatched to any gene: 7. The CDR3 spans 16 residues. The V gene's germline CDR1 is SGHVS and CDR2 FNYEAQ. The CDR3 protein is CASSPSLAGGPGELFF. Written as DNA, the CDR3 is TGTGCCAGCAGCCCCAGCCTAGCGGGAGGGCCCGGGGAGCTGTTTTTT.

On this clone: Other DNA sequences of this sample code for an identical CDR3. The J gene is TRBJ1-1, the V gene TRBV7-2; 9 positions agree with TRBD1. V shed 5 bases and J 3 bases; nucleotides not matched to a gene: 4. This CDR3 has 14 residues. Germline V gene data show CDR1 as SGHTA and CDR2 as FQGNSA. The CDR3 reads CASSLGQGHTEAFF. The CDR3 nucleotides read TGTGCCAGCAGCCTGGGACAGGGTCACACTGAAGCTTTCTTT. The full variable domain, in which reference TRBV7-2 and TRBJ1-1 provide the parts outside the CDR3, is GAGVSQSPSNKVTEKGKDVELRCDPISGHTALYWYRQSLGQGLEFLIYFQGNSAPDKSGLPSDRFSAERTGGSVSTLTIQRTQQEDSAVYLCASSLGQGHTEAFFGQGTRLTVV.

The J gene is TRBJ2-1, the V gene TRBV6-5; weak D call: TRBD1 (5 bases). Germline values: CDR1 MNHEY, CDR2 SVGAGI. This CDR3 has 15 residues. Trimming removed 6 bases from V and 0 bases from J, with 12 bases in between. The DNA for the CDR3 is TGTGCCAGCAGGAGACAGACAAGCTCCTACAATGAGCAGTTCTTC. It codes for CASRRQTSSYNEQFF.

The chain employs TRBV7-2 and TRBJ2-7, with TRBD2 matching over 12 bases. The CDR3 extends over 15 amino acids. The V gene end was trimmed by 5 bases and the J gene end by 4 bases; junction bases not matched to a gene: 6. Germline CDR1 reads SGHTA; CDR2 reads FQGNSA. The DNA of the CDR3 is TGTGCCAGCAGCACGCTAGCGGGAGGGGGGTACGAGCAGTACTTC. Protein product: CASSTLAGGGYEQYF.

The chain combines TRBV7-3 with TRBJ2-3, with TRBD2 matching 8 bases. V lost 2 bases to trimming and J lost 4 bases; unmatched junction nucleotides: 2. Per the germline V gene, CDR1 is SGHTA and CDR2 is FQGTGA. This CDR3 has 14 amino acids. CDR3 coding DNA: TGTGCCAGCAGCTTAGCGGGAGGAGCAGATACGCAGTATTTT. This encodes CASSLAGGADTQYF. The variable domain in full, completed from reference TRBV7-3 and TRBJ2-3, reads GAGVSQTPSNKVTEKGKYVELRCDPISGHTALYWYRQSLGQGPEFLIYFQGTGAADDSGLPNDRFFAVRPEGSVSTLKIQRTERGDSAVYLCASSLAGGADTQYFGPGTRLTVL.

Turning to this clone: At one boundary the junction diverges from the germline segment, which might be a read error. The genes are TRBV6-6 and TRBJ2-2, with TRBD2 as a possible D gene (5 bases). The CDR3 is 16 residues long. Per the germline V gene, CDR1 is MNHNY and CDR2 is SVGAGI (reference sequence). The DNA of the CDR3 is TGTGCCAGCAGTCTCCAGACCCCCGAGGGAACCGTGGAGCTGTTTTTT. This codes for CASSLQTPEGTVELFF.